The 20 T cell receptor beta chains presented below share a single source sample, sequenced in a study of blood T cell repertoires in COVID-19. Method: immunoSEQ multiplex PCR; TCRdb's copy keeps in-frame clones and lacks some. This sample has over 100,000 clones, with 84% found just once. The sequenced sample was peripheral blood. These receptors came from a man aged 35 to 55 with active or convalescent COVID-19.

The rearrangement links TRBV19 to TRBJ1-2; D ambiguous. V lost 3 bases to trimming and J lost 1 base, with 6 bases between them. CDR1 LNHDA and CDR2 SQIVND come from the germline V gene (reference sequence). The CDR3 totals 13 residues. The CDR3 sequence is CASSIGLNYGYTF. The DNA for the CDR3 is TGTGCCAGTAGTATCGGTCTTAACTATGGCTACACCTTC.

The count of this clone is one. The chain uses TRBV18 and TRBJ2-7; a weak D match, TRBD1 (6 bases). This CDR3 has 15 amino acids. The V gene lost 6 bases and the J gene lost 6 bases, with 21 bases spanning the gap. Looked up from germline, CDR1 is KGHSH and CDR2 is LQKENI. CDR3 nucleotide sequence: TGTGCCAGCTCCCGTTTCGGGCAGGGGCCGGGCGAGCAGTACTTC. The encoded protein is CASSRFGQGPGEQYF. Together with reference TRBV18 and TRBJ2-7, the CDR3 gives the full variable domain: NAGVMQNPRHLVRRRGQEARLRCSPMKGHSHVYWYRQLPEEGLKFMVYLQKENIIDESGMPKERFSAEFPKEGPSILRIQQVVRGDSAAYFCASSRFGQGPGEQYFGPGTRLTVT.

The chain recombines TRBV9 with TRBJ2-6; D unresolved. V shed 4 bases and J shed 0 bases, with 17 bases lying between them. The length of the CDR3 is 18 residues. Looked up from germline, CDR1 is SGDLS and CDR2 is YYNGEE. The CDR3: CASSLLSALSSGANVLTF. CDR3 DNA sequence: TGTGCCAGCAGCCTGTTGAGCGCCTTAAGCTCTGGGGCCAACGTCCTGACTTTC.

The rearrangement joins TRBV27 to TRBJ1-2; D may be TRBD1 (6 bases). Germline V gene lookup returns CDR1 MNHEY and CDR2 SMNVEV (reference sequence). The CDR3 sequence is 15 residues long. V lost 3 bases and J 7 bases, leaving 18 bases between the germline ends. The CDR3 is CASSFTSGQSGGYTF. The CDR3 DNA follows: TGTGCCAGCAGTTTTACATCGGGACAATCGGGTGGCTACACCTTC.

This clone was seen once. This chain uses TRBV19 with TRBJ2-5; 8 positions agree with TRBD2. V shed 5 bases and J 4 bases; nucleotides not matched to a gene: 9. In germline, CDR1 is LNHDA, CDR2 SQIVND (reference sequence). This CDR3 comprises 15 residues. DNA of the CDR3: TGTGCCAGTAGTTTCTCGGGCGGGGGGCCAGAGACCCAGTACTTC. Its translation: CASSFSGGGPETQYF.

This chain connects TRBV19 to TRBJ1-5; D is possibly TRBD1 (5 bases). The CDR3 totals 16 residues. Germline V CDR1 and CDR2: LNHDA, SQIVND (reference sequence). The germline V and J ends were trimmed by 1 base and 6 bases, with 16 bases remaining between them. The CDR3 protein is CASSIGWQGGSQPQHF. Written as DNA, the CDR3 is TGTGCCAGTAGTATAGGTTGGCAGGGCGGGAGTCAGCCCCAGCATTTT.

The V and J genes are TRBV5-1 and TRBJ2-1; TRBD1 is a possible D gene (5 bases). The germline gives CDR1 SGHRS, CDR2 YFSETQ. The CDR3 consists of 16 residues. Deletions cut 2 bases from V and 1 base from J, with 13 bases between. As DNA, the CDR3 is TGCGCCAGCAGCTTCTATGGGGCCATATCCTACAATGAGCAGTTCTTC. As protein: CASSFYGAISYNEQFF.

V and J are TRBV6-6 and TRBJ2-7; 8 bases map to TRBD2. The CDR3 spans 14 residues. With V trimmed by 6 bases and J by 4 bases, 8 bases remained unmatched. Looked up from germline, CDR1 is MNHNY and CDR2 is SVGAGI (reference sequence). CDR3 in DNA: TGTGCCAGCAGGGCGGGGGGCCATTCATACGAGCAGTACTTC. Translating it yields CASRAGGHSYEQYF.

J is TRBJ2-5 and V is TRBV4-1; the match to TRBD1 covers 8 bases. Germline CDR1 reads MGHRA; CDR2 reads YSYEKL. This CDR3 region has 17 residues. J gave up 2 bases and V 1 base, and 9 bases lay outside the gene matches. The CDR3 DNA reads TGCGCCAGCAGCCAAGGTCTTAGGACAGGGAGACAAGAGACCCAGTACTTC. The encoded protein is CASSQGLRTGRQETQYF.

The chain combines TRBV13 with TRBJ2-5; the D gene is possibly TRBD1 (5 bases). This CDR3 is 16 amino acids long. The germline gives CDR1 PRHDT, CDR2 FYEKMQ (reference sequence). V was cut by 1 base and J by 5 bases, with 17 bases left in between. CDR3 in amino acids: CASSLAAGKEVETQYF. The CDR3 nucleotides are TGTGCCAGCAGCTTAGCGGCAGGGAAAGAGGTGGAGACCCAGTACTTC.

V gene TRBV6-5 combines with J gene TRBJ2-2; D unclear. This CDR3 has 14 residues. Germline CDR1 reads MNHEY; CDR2 reads SVGAGI. The V gene lost 7 bases and the J gene lost 3 bases, with 12 bases spanning the gap. The CDR3 loop reads CASNVPSYTGELFF. DNA for the CDR3: TGTGCCAGCAATGTTCCCTCCTACACCGGGGAGCTGTTTTTT.

J is TRBJ1-6 and V is TRBV9, with TRBD1 as a possible D gene (6 bases). The length of the CDR3 is 13 residues. CDR1 and CDR2 (germline): SGDLS, YYNGEE. V was shortened by 6 bases and J by 10 bases, with 14 bases between the two germline ends. The chain's CDR3 is CASNRGARSPLHF. Here the CDR3 DNA reads TGTGCCAGCAATCGGGGGGCTCGGTCACCCCTCCACTTT.

This rearrangement joins TRBV7-3 to TRBJ2-5; TRBD1 agrees at 10 bases. J was trimmed by 5 bases and V by 4 bases; bases with no gene match: 4. This CDR3 comprises 14 residues. CDR1 SGHTA and CDR2 FQGTGA come from the germline V gene. The CDR3 DNA is TGTGCCAGCAGCTCGACAGGGGGCGATGAGACCCAGTACTTC. It encodes CASSSTGGDETQYF.

This sequence joins TRBV4-1 and TRBJ2-1; 11 bases map to TRBD2. Germline V gene sequence: CDR1 MGHRA, CDR2 YSYEKL. After removal of 6 bases from V and 5 bases from J, the junction contained 12 bases not matched to a gene. The CDR3 extends over 17 amino acids. DNA of the CDR3: TGCGCCAGCAGACACCCCGCGACTAGCGGGGAGCACAATGAGCAGTTCTTC. Translating it yields CASRHPATSGEHNEQFF.

V gene TRBV12-3 or TRBV12-4 combines with J gene TRBJ2-7, with 7 bases that match TRBD1. This CDR3 comprises 12 residues. V was pared by 2 bases and J by 6 bases, with 1 base of the junction left unmatched. Written as DNA, the CDR3 is TGTGCCAGCAGTTTAAGGGGGCTCGAGCAGTACTTC. This translates into CASSLRGLEQYF.

This sequence joins TRBV5-1 and TRBJ1-4, with 7 bases fitting TRBD1. CDR3 length: 15 amino acids. Germline CDR1 reads SGHRS; CDR2 reads YFSETQ. The V gene end was trimmed by 4 bases and the J gene end by 5 bases; junction bases not matched to a gene: 8. The chain's CDR3 is CASSTGQTSNEKLFF. The DNA of the CDR3 is TGCGCCAGCAGCACGGGACAGACGTCAAATGAAAAACTGTTTTTT.

The rearrangement joins TRBV9 to TRBJ2-3; a possible D gene is TRBD1 (6 bases). This CDR3 is built from 15 residues. V was cut by 4 bases and J by 2 bases, with 14 bases left in between. CDR1 and CDR2 (germline): SGDLS, YYNGEE. CDR3 nucleotides: TGTGCCAGCAGCTCCCGGACAGACGTCACAGATACGCAGTATTTT. Its protein is CASSSRTDVTDTQYF.

This sequence joins TRBV5-1 and TRBJ2-1, with D tentatively TRBD2 (6 bases). Germline lookup yields CDR1 SGHRS and CDR2 YFSETQ. The V and J ends lost 0 bases and 4 bases respectively, with 17 bases between them. CDR3 length equals 17 residues. This chain's CDR3 is CASSLAPGLFIYNEQFF. The CDR3 region has the DNA TGCGCCAGCAGCTTGGCCCCGGGACTGTTCATATACAATGAGCAGTTCTTC.

This clone was seen only once. The rearrangement joins TRBV5-1 to TRBJ2-5, with 8 bases that match TRBD1. V lost 5 bases and J lost 1; bases outside the gene matches: 4. The length of the CDR3 is 14 residues. Germline CDR1 reads SGHRS; CDR2 reads YFSETQ. CDR3 protein: CASRNGQGQETQYF. DNA for the CDR3: TGCGCCAGCAGGAATGGACAGGGCCAAGAGACCCAGTACTTC.

V is TRBV9 and J is TRBJ2-5; 10 nucleotides line up with TRBD2. V lost 1 base and J lost 1; bases outside the gene matches: 7. Per the germline V gene, CDR1 is SGDLS and CDR2 is YYNGEE. The CDR3 length is 17 residues. The CDR3 DNA reads TGTGCCAGCAGCGTAAACGGGCTAGCGGGGGTCCAAGAGACCCAGTACTTC. The encoded protein is CASSVNGLAGVQETQYF.